This T cell receptor (beta chain) was retrieved from a study of cytomegalovirus exposure and HLA in healthy donors. Regarding the study as a whole: Some V segments, TRBV6-2 and TRBV6-3 among them, were indistinguishable and were therefore excluded. Most CMV-associated TCR beta chains appeared HLA-restricted in a later analysis. The classifier, whose performance was assessed in both the original and validation cohorts, reportedly diagnosed cytomegalovirus status with high specificity and sensitivity.

These donors, healthy bone marrow donors, were studied. 13 Jbeta primers and 60 Vbeta primers were used for the PCR. Only in-frame clones appear in the TCRdb table, and some are missing; sequencing was by immunoSEQ multiplex PCR. The sample data list under 200,000 clones. The CDR3 spans 13 residues. Germline-derived CDR1 and CDR2 are SGHTA and FQGNSA. The ends were cut back, 7 bases at V and 3 bases at J, with 10 bases in the middle. As regards this clone: The antigen is unknown.

The sample was PBMCs. The chain joins TRBV7-2 to TRBJ2-1; D is unresolved. This TCR was sampled from a man younger than 40 in good health and CMV-seronegative. Here the CDR3 reads CASILGGYNEQFF. The CDR3, as DNA: TGTGCCAGCATCCTAGGCGGCTACAATGAGCAGTTCTTC.